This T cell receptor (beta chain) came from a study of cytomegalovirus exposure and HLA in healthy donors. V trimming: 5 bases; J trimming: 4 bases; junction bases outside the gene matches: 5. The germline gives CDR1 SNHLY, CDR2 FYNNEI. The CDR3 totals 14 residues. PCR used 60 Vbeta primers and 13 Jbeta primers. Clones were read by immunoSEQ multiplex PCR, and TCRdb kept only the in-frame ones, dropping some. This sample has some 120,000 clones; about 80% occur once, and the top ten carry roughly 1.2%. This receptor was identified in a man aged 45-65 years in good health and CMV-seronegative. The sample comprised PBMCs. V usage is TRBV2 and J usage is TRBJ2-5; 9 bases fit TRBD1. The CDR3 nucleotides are TGTGCCAGCAGTATGTTGGACAGGGGAGAGACCCAGTACTTC. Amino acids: CASSMLDRGETQYF.